This TCR beta chain is drawn from a study of cytomegalovirus exposure and HLA in healthy donors. Findings and limits, study-wide: Earlier analysis found most TCR beta V segments productive about 90% or about 30% of the time.

With regard to this clone: Its antigen is currently unknown.

The PCR employed 60 Vbeta primers together with 13 Jbeta primers. TCRdb's copy holds only in-frame clones and misses some; the assay was immunoSEQ multiplex PCR. The table has some 120,000 clones, around four fifths seen once. The CDR3 spans 16 residues. This chain joins TRBV1 and TRBJ2-1; TRBD2 reflects the table's D call only, with no check against the DNA. TRBV1 is assigned pseudogene status. The TCR was taken from a woman aged 40 to 49 in good health and CMV-seropositive. Sequences were obtained from PBMCs. CDR3 protein: CTSSQERLGMINEQFF. CDR3 in DNA: TGCACCAGCAGCCAAGAACGACTAGGAATGATCAATGAGCAGTTCTTC.